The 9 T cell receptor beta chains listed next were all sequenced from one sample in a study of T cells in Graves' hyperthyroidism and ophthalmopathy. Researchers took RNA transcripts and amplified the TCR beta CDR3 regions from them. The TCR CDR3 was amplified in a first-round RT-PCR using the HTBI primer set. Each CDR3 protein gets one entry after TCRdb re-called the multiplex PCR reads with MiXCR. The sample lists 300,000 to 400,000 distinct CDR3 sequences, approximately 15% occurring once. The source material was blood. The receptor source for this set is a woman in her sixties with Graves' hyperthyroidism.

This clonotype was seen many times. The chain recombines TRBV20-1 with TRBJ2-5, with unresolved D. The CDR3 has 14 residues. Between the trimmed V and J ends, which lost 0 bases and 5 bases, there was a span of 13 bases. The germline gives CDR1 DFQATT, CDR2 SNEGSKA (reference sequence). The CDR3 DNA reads TGCAGTGCTAGAGATGGCAGCAAAGTTGAGACCCAGTACTTC. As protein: CSARDGSKVETQYF.

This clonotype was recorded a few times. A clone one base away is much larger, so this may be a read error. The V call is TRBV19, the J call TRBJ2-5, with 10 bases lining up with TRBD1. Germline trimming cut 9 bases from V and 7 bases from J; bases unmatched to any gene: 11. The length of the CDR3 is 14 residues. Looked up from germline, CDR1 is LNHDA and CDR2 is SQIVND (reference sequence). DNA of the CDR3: TGTGCCAGCAGGAGACGGGACAGGGGAGTGACCCAGTACTTC. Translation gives CASRRRDRGVTQYF.

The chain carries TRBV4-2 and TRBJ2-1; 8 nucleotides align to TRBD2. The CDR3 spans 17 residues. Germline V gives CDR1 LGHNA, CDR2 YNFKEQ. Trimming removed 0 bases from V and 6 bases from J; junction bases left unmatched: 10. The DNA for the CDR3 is TGTGCCAGCAGCCAAGAACTGGCGGGAGGTCCGGGCAATGAGCAGTTCTTC. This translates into CASSQELAGGPGNEQFF.

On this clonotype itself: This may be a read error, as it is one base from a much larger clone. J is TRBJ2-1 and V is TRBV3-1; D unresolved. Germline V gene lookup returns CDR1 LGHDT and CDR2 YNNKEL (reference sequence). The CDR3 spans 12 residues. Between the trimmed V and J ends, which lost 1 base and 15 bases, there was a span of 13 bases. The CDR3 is CASSQGASYGFF. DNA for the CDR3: TGTGCCAGCAGCCAAGGGGCGAGTTATGGGTTCTTC.

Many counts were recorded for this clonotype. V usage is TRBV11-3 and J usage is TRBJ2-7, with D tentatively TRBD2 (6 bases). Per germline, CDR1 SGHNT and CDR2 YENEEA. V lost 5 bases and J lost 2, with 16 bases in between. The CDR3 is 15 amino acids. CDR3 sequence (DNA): TGTGCCAGCAGCCAACCGAGTGGAGGGGCCTACGAGCAGTACTTC. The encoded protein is CASSQPSGGAYEQYF.

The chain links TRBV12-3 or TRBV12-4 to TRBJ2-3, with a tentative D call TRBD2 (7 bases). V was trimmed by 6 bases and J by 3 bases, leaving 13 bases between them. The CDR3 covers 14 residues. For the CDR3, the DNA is TGTGCCAGCAGCCGGGGGAGGGGGACAGATACGCAGTATTTT. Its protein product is CASSRGRGTDTQYF.

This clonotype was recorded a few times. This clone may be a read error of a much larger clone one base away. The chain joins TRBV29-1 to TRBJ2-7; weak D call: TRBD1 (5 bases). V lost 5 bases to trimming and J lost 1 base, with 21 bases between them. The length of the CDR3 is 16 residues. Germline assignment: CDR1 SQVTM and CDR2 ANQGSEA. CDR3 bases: TGCAGCGTTAGCTACCAGGGTATCAGCCTATCCTACGAGCAGTACTTC. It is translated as CSVSYQGISLSYEQYF.

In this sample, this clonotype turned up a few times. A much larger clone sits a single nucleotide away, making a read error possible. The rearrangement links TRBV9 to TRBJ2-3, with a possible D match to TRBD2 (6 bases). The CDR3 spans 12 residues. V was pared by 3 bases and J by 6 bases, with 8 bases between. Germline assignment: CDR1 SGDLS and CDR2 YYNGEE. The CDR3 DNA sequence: TGTGCCAGCAGCGCTAGCGTGGATACGCAGTATTTT. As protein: CASSASVDTQYF.

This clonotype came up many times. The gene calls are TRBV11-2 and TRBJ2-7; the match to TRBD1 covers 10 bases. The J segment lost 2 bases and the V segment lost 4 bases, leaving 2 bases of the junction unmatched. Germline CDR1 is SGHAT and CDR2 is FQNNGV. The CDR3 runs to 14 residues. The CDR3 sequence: CASSWTGGTYEQYF. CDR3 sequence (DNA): TGTGCCAGCAGCTGGACAGGGGGGACCTACGAGCAGTACTTC.